A single sample is the source of the 16 T cell receptor beta chains below, sequenced in a study of shared clonotypes between healthy human individuals. Assay used: immunoSEQ multiplex PCR; TCRdb lists only in-frame clones, some missing. This sample has 650,000 to 750,000 clones; approximately 79% occur once, and the top ten carry about 1.8%. Sequenced sample: memory CD4+ T cells sorted from blood. The subset denotes: CD45RA-negative fraction. These TCRs come from a woman aged 30 to 39 in good health.

CDR3 nucleotide sequence: TGTGCCAGCAGCTTAGCGTTTCCGGGGTCGAACACCGGGGAGCTGTTTTTT. Amino acids: CASSLAFPGSNTGELFF. V and J are TRBV11-3 and TRBJ2-2; possibly TRBD2 for D (5 bases). The length of the CDR3 is 17 residues. Trimming took off 1 base at V and 0 bases at J, with 12 bases between the two ends. Germline CDR1 is SGHNT and CDR2 is YENEEA.

The DNA for the CDR3 is TGTGCCAGCAGCTTAGATTACGGCGGGGAGCTGTTTTTT. It specifies CASSLDYGGELFF. The V gene is TRBV11-2, the J gene TRBJ2-2; D uncertain. V was pared by 0 bases and J by 7 bases, with 6 bases between. Germline V gene lookup returns CDR1 SGHAT and CDR2 FQNNGV. The CDR3 sequence is 13 residues long.

The chain links TRBV28 to TRBJ1-1; D perhaps matches TRBD1 (5 bases). From germline, CDR1 is MDHEN and CDR2 SYDVKM. The V end lost 3 bases, the J end lost 10 bases, and 12 bases lay between the germline ends. The CDR3 consists of 12 residues. DNA of the CDR3: TGTGCCAGCAGTTTGCTAGGCCAGGGAGCTTTCTTT. Its protein product is CASSLLGQGAFF.

The chain combines TRBV7-2 with TRBJ2-7; TRBD2 is a possible D gene (6 bases). The CDR3 is 15 residues long. Deletions cut 5 bases from V and 7 bases from J, with 21 bases between. CDR1 is SGHTA and CDR2 is FQGNSA in the germline V gene. CDR3 DNA: TGTGCCAGCAGCCGAACCGGAGGGGCGCGGGGAGAGCAGTACTTC. Protein sequence: CASSRTGGARGEQYF.

This sequence joins TRBV7-3 and TRBJ2-3, with D perhaps matching TRBD1 (6 bases). Trimming took 5 bases from V and 2 from J, leaving 14 bases between them. The CDR3 spans 15 residues. CDR1 and CDR2 (germline): SGHTA, FQGTGA. In nucleotides, the CDR3 is TGTGCCAGCAGCCCCCGAGGGGGTTACACAGATACGCAGTATTTT. It is translated as CASSPRGGYTDTQYF. The entire variable domain, with the rest obtained from reference TRBV7-3 and TRBJ2-3, is as follows: GAGVSQTPSNKVTEKGKYVELRCDPISGHTALYWYRQSLGQGPEFLIYFQGTGAADDSGLPNDRFFAVRPEGSVSTLKIQRTERGDSAVYLCASSPRGGYTDTQYFGPGTRLTVL.

The chain uses TRBV5-1 and TRBJ2-5; TRBD1 matches 9 bases. The trim removed 4 bases at V and 7 bases at J, leaving 2 bases unmatched. Germline CDR1 SGHRS, CDR2 YFSETQ. The CDR3 contains 12 residues. The CDR3, as DNA: TGCGCCAGCAGCGGGACAGGGAGGACCCAGTACTTC. It codes for CASSGTGRTQYF.

The rearrangement uses TRBV19 and TRBJ2-3, with D hard to call. Germline CDR1 reads LNHDA; CDR2 reads SQIVND (reference sequence). The V and J ends lost 6 bases and 2 bases respectively, with 9 bases between them. This CDR3 has 13 amino acids. This CDR3 reads CASRRDNTDTQYF. CDR3 DNA: TGTGCCAGTAGAAGGGATAACACAGATACGCAGTATTTT.

V usage is TRBV5-1 and J usage is TRBJ2-5, with 12 bases lining up with TRBD2. CDR1 SGHRS and CDR2 YFSETQ come from the germline V gene. The CDR3 is made up of 16 amino acids. Trimming took 9 bases from V and 5 from J; bases not matched to a gene: 14. CDR3 nucleotides: TGCGCCACCTCGCCCCTAGCGGGAGGGCCGGGGGAGACCCAGTACTTC. This translates into CATSPLAGGPGETQYF.

The gene calls are TRBV7-2 and TRBJ1-1; possible D gene TRBD1, 5 bases. Trimming stripped 3 bases from V and 4 bases from J, with 9 bases between. The CDR3 has 13 residues. CDR1 and CDR2 (germline): SGHTA, FQGNSA. This CDR3 is CASSFRVSTEAFF. CDR3 coding DNA: TGTGCCAGCAGCTTCAGGGTTTCCACTGAAGCTTTCTTT.

CDR3 sequence: CASLERGQNTGELFF. In DNA form, the CDR3 reads TGTGCCAGTCTGGAGAGGGGGCAGAACACCGGGGAGCTGTTTTTT. The V and J genes are TRBV19 and TRBJ2-2, with TRBD1 matching 7 bases. This CDR3 has 15 amino acids. Germline trimming cut 8 bases from V and 1 base from J; bases unmatched to any gene: 7. The germline V gene encodes CDR1 LNHDA and CDR2 SQIVND (reference sequence).

The chain uses TRBV11-3 and TRBJ2-1; D possibly uses TRBD1 or TRBD2 (5 bases each). Germline-derived CDR1 and CDR2 are SGHNT and YENEEA. The CDR3 is 14 residues long. Trimming pared 5 bases from V and 7 bases from J, leaving 15 bases between. This CDR3 reads CASSPGSKGNEQFF. As DNA, the CDR3 is TGTGCCAGCAGCCCGGGGTCGAAGGGGAATGAGCAGTTCTTC.

V gene TRBV30 combines with J gene TRBJ2-6; no clear D. V gave up 5 bases and J gave up 2 bases, with 19 bases separating them. This CDR3 spans 17 amino acids. Per germline, CDR1 GTSNPN and CDR2 SVGIG (reference sequence). The CDR3 DNA is TGTGCCTGGCGGCCCCCATTCCTTCGCACTGGGGCCAACGTCCTGACTTTC. Translation: CAWRPPFLRTGANVLTF.

The V gene is TRBV11-2, the J gene TRBJ1-2, with D hard to call. CDR1 and CDR2 from the germline V gene are SGHAT and FQNNGV. The CDR3 runs to 13 residues. Trimming left V 1 base short and J 4 bases short, with 7 bases between. The CDR3 protein is CASSLGGSYGYTF. The CDR3 nucleotides are TGTGCCAGCAGCTTAGGTGGCAGCTATGGCTACACCTTC.

This clone was recorded only once. The V gene is TRBV28, the J gene TRBJ1-5; 8 bases agree with TRBD1. The germline V gene encodes CDR1 MDHEN and CDR2 SYDVKM. This CDR3 comprises 15 residues. V shed 6 bases and J 2 bases; nucleotides not matched to a gene: 6. DNA of the CDR3: TGTGCCAGCAGCGCGACAGGGGTCGGCAATCAGCCCCAGCATTTT. Translation: CASSATGVGNQPQHF.

This clone showed up just a few times. The chain recombines TRBV11-2 with TRBJ2-7; 7 nucleotides align to TRBD2. The CDR3 loop spans 15 amino acids. J gave up 2 bases and V 5 bases, and 9 bases lay outside the gene matches. Germline CDR1 reads SGHAT; CDR2 reads FQNNGV. The CDR3 DNA reads as TGTGCCAGCAGCCCCATGACTAGCAGTGCCTACGAGCAGTACTTC. Translated: CASSPMTSSAYEQYF.

V is TRBV30 and J is TRBJ2-5, with 11 positions matching TRBD1. The germline gives CDR1 GTSNPN, CDR2 SVGIG (reference sequence). This CDR3 spans 14 amino acids. Losses at the gene ends were 0 bases for V and 6 bases for J; bases not matched to a gene: 3. The CDR3 sequence is CAWSVGTGGKTQYF. The CDR3 bases are TGTGCCTGGAGTGTAGGGACAGGGGGAAAGACCCAGTACTTC.